This TCR beta chain emerged from a study of neurological immune-mediated disorders. TCRdb reprocessed the 5' RACE reads via MiXCR and lists one record per CDR3 protein. The sample lists 45,000 to 65,000 distinct CDR3 sequences; approximately 4% were seen once. The study, taken as a whole, reports: Multiple sclerosis patients had less TCR clonal expansion than even healthy controls, unlike HTLV-1-associated myelopathy.

A remark on this clonotype: Its cognate antigen is unknown. The germline gene is not matched at one end of the junction; a read error may be the cause.

This CDR3 has 14 amino acids. The germline V gene encodes CDR1 DFQATT and CDR2 SNEGSKA (reference sequence). The TCR sequence derives from a man in his forties or fifties with multiple sclerosis. The chain recombines TRBV20-1 with TRBJ2-3, with D tentatively TRBD2 (5 bases). Sequenced material: PBMCs. CDR3 nucleotides: TGCAGTGCTAGAGATCCGAGCGGCACGGATACGCAGTATTTT. The encoded protein is CSARDPSGTDTQYF.